This T cell receptor (beta chain) comes out of a study of prognosis after radiotherapy for stage I lung cancer. Genomic DNA served as the source from which two-round multiplex PCR generated TCR beta CDR3 amplicons. TRBV and TRBJ genes each had their own specific primers in first-round PCR. TCRdb re-called the multiplex PCR reads through MiXCR, storing one row per CDR3 protein. The table has over 11,000 distinct CDR3 sequences, about 27% seen once. Trimming took off 5 bases at V and 2 bases at J, with 13 bases between the two ends. This CDR3 has 14 residues. Germline lookup yields CDR1 LNHDA and CDR2 SQIVND (reference sequence).

The source was PBMCs, collected before or after stereotactic body radiation therapy (not recorded which). V gene TRBV19 combines with J gene TRBJ2-7; D unresolved. The clonotype was recovered from a donor older than 45 with non-small cell lung cancer. The CDR3 spells CASSPVSAAYEQYF. The CDR3 region has the DNA TGTGCCAGTAGTCCGGTTTCAGCCGCCTACGAGCAGTACTTC.